Below, 28 T cell receptor beta chains from the same sample are listed, as sequenced in a study of blood T cell repertoires in COVID-19. TCRdb keeps only in-frame clones here, not all; method: immunoSEQ multiplex PCR. The sample records 95,000 to 110,000 clones, 70% to 90% being singletons. Sequencing used peripheral blood. Receptors originate from a man aged 45-65 years in a cohort sampled during active COVID-19.

CDR3 region: CARSGGARDQPQHF. DNA of the CDR3: TGTGCCAGAAGTGGAGGGGCGCGGGATCAGCCCCAGCATTTT. The rearrangement joins TRBV5-3 to TRBJ1-5; weak D call: TRBD1 (5 bases). TRBV5-3 falls under the ORF class, with uncertain function. The germline V and J ends were trimmed by 5 bases and 5 bases, with 14 bases remaining between them. The CDR3 spans 14 residues.

The chain carries TRBV4-2 and TRBJ1-3, with 9 bases lining up with TRBD1. The germline V gene encodes CDR1 LGHNA and CDR2 YNFKEQ. CDR3 size: 16 residues. Trimming at V came to 4 bases and at J to 0 bases, leaving 4 bases not matched to a gene. The CDR3 loop reads CASSRDRVISGNTIYF. CDR3 nucleotide sequence: TGTGCCAGCAGCCGGGACAGGGTGATCTCTGGAAACACCATATATTTT.

This chain uses TRBV6-5 with TRBJ2-2; D is uncertain. Looked up from germline, CDR1 is MNHEY and CDR2 is SVGAGI. This CDR3 comprises 15 residues. Between the trimmed V and J ends, which lost 10 bases and 6 bases, there was a span of 21 bases. The CDR3, as DNA: TGTGCCATCACGATGGGTAGCACCATTCCCGGGGAGCTGTTTTTT. Encoded protein: CAITMGSTIPGELFF.

The J gene is TRBJ1-3, the V gene TRBV5-5; TRBD1 agrees at 8 bases. Trimming took 4 bases from V and 2 from J; bases not matched to a gene: 5. CDR1 is SGHKS, CDR2 YYEKEE, per germline (reference sequence). This CDR3 region has 15 residues. CDR3 amino acids: CASSQSDRAGNTIYF. CDR3 in DNA: TGTGCCAGCAGCCAATCGGACAGGGCTGGAAACACCATATATTTT. Together with reference TRBV5-5 and TRBJ1-3, the CDR3 gives the full variable domain: DAGVTQSPTHLIKTRGQQVTLRCSPISGHKSVSWYQQVLGQGPQFIFQYYEKEERGRGNFPDRFSARQFPNYSSELNVNALLLGDSALYLCASSQSDRAGNTIYFGEGSWLTVV.

The J gene is TRBJ1-2, the V gene TRBV5-1, with TRBD1 as a possible D gene (6 bases). With 10 bases removed from V and 8 bases from J, the gap between germline ends came to 27 bases. The CDR3 is 15 residues long. Per the germline V gene, CDR1 is SGHRS and CDR2 is YFSETQ. The DNA of the CDR3 is TGCGCCCGCCGCTGGGGGGCCCCGGGGGGCGAGGGCTACACCTTC. Translation: CARRWGAPGGEGYTF.

The chain combines TRBV3-1 (or the pseudogene TRBV3-2) with TRBJ2-1; D is possibly TRBD2 (7 bases). V gave up 8 bases and J gave up 9 bases, with 20 bases separating them. This CDR3 spans 14 amino acids. Germline V gene data show CDR1 as LGHDT and CDR2 as YNNKEL (reference sequence). In nucleotides, the CDR3 is TGTGCCAGCGGGTCGGGGGGCTTATTGGGTGAGCAGTTCTTC. It encodes CASGSGGLLGEQFF.

The rearrangement links TRBV7-3 to TRBJ2-1; 7 nucleotides align to TRBD2. Germline lookup yields CDR1 SGHTA and CDR2 FQGTGA. Trimming took 5 bases from V and 5 from J; bases not matched to a gene: 12. The CDR3 is made up of 16 amino acids. This chain's CDR3 is CASSERSAGRDNEQFF. In DNA, the CDR3 is TGTGCCAGCAGCGAACGGTCAGCGGGGCGAGACAATGAGCAGTTCTTC.

Here the CDR3 reads CASSLDSEQDNEKLFF. CDR3 sequence (DNA): TGCGCCAGCAGCTTGGATTCAGAACAAGATAATGAAAAACTGTTTTTT. The chain joins TRBV5-1 to TRBJ1-4; D gene uncertain. Germline lookup yields CDR1 SGHRS and CDR2 YFSETQ. The CDR3 covers 16 residues. V was cut by 0 bases and J by 4 bases, with 13 bases left in between.

The CDR3 loop is CTKDEGAANEKLFF. DNA for the CDR3: TGCACCAAGGACGAGGGGGCGGCTAATGAAAAACTGTTTTTT. The genes are TRBV1 and TRBJ1-4; the D segment call TRBD1 is taken from the table without a DNA check. TRBV1 is an annotated pseudogene. The CDR3 consists of 14 residues.

The chain links TRBV2 to TRBJ2-1; 14 bases match TRBD2. Germline V gene data show CDR1 as SNHLY and CDR2 as FYNNEI. The CDR3 covers 16 residues. With V trimmed by 6 bases and J by 8 bases, 9 bases remained unmatched. DNA of the CDR3: TGTGCCAGCAGGGCCCGACTAGCGGGGGGGCTCGATGAGCAGTTCTTC. Encoded protein: CASRARLAGGLDEQFF.

V and J are TRBV9 and TRBJ2-5, with 12 positions matching TRBD2. V lost 0 bases, J lost 3 bases, and 3 bases stayed unmatched. The CDR3 covers 16 residues. Germline CDR1 reads SGDLS; CDR2 reads YYNGEE. CDR3 sequence reads: CASSVGPSGGEETQYF. Written as DNA, the CDR3 is TGTGCCAGCAGCGTAGGTCCTAGCGGGGGGGAAGAGACCCAGTACTTC.

V usage is TRBV6-5 and J usage is TRBJ1-4; D might be TRBD1 (6 bases). In germline, CDR1 is MNHEY, CDR2 SVGAGI. The CDR3 consists of 14 residues. V lost 0 bases and J lost 8, with 10 bases in between. CDR3 sequence reads: CASSYSYRVEKLFF. CDR3 bases: TGTGCCAGCAGTTACTCTTACAGGGTCGAAAAACTGTTTTTT.

The chain has TRBV5-8 and TRBJ2-1; 12 positions match TRBD2. The length of the CDR3 is 15 residues. V was clipped by 4 bases and J by 9 bases; unmatched bases: 8. Germline V lookup: CDR1 SGHTS, CDR2 YDEGEE. The CDR3 loop reads CASSRPSGGAPEQFF. In DNA, the CDR3 is TGTGCCAGCAGCCGCCCTAGCGGGGGGGCCCCTGAGCAGTTCTTC.

CDR3 DNA sequence: TGTGCCAGCAGCCTCCTTAAATCAGGGGAGTACTTC. This gives the protein CASSLLKSGEYF. The chain links TRBV7-2 to TRBJ2-7, with a weak D call TRBD1 (6 bases). This CDR3 region has 12 residues. Germline loops: CDR1 SGHTA, CDR2 FQGNSA. V shed 5 bases and J shed 11 bases, with 16 bases lying between them. The variable domain in full, with the rest retrieved from reference TRBV7-2 and TRBJ2-7, is GAGVSQSPSNKVTEKGKDVELRCDPISGHTALYWYRQSLGQGLEFLIYFQGNSAPDKSGLPSDRFSAERTGGSVSTLTIQRTQQEDSAVYLCASSLLKSGEYFGPGTRLTVT.

The chain carries TRBV5-1 and TRBJ1-4, with TRBD1 identical over 7 bases. This CDR3 has 14 amino acids. Looked up from germline, CDR1 is SGHRS and CDR2 is YFSETQ. The trim removed 3 bases at V and 5 bases at J, leaving 4 bases unmatched. CDR3 DNA: TGCGCCAGCAGCTCGGACAGGACAAATGAAAAACTGTTTTTT. The encoded protein is CASSSDRTNEKLFF.

This chain connects TRBV6-5 to TRBJ2-7; tentative D call: TRBD1 (5 bases). Trimming shortened V by 4 bases and J by 4 bases, and 14 bases separated the two germline ends. Germline values: CDR1 MNHEY, CDR2 SVGAGI. This CDR3 has 14 residues. CDR3 bases: TGTGCCAGCAGTTCTCCCGAAGCAGGGTACGAGCAGTACTTC. Translation gives CASSSPEAGYEQYF.

This rearrangement joins TRBV6-6 to TRBJ1-1; 7 bases map to TRBD1. The ends lost 7 bases at V and 1 base at J; junction bases unmatched: 3. Germline values: CDR1 MNHNY, CDR2 SVGAGI (reference sequence). This CDR3 contains 13 residues. CDR3 sequence: CASNQGENTEAFF. The DNA for the CDR3 is TGTGCCAGCAACCAGGGGGAGAACACTGAAGCTTTCTTT.

This clone was picked up one time. The chain links TRBV5-6 to TRBJ2-1; 7 bases line up with TRBD2. Trimming removed 6 bases from V and 9 bases from J; junction bases left unmatched: 18. CDR1 and CDR2 (germline): SGHDT, YYEEEE. The CDR3 is 16 residues long. In DNA, the CDR3 is TGTGCCAGCATCGAACTGGGGAGGGACTCCCTAGGTGAGCAGTTCTTC. This translates into CASIELGRDSLGEQFF.

The rearrangement joins TRBV6-2 or TRBV6-3 to TRBJ1-6; D gene ambiguous. The CDR3 consists of 15 residues. Germline V gene data show CDR1 as MNHEY and CDR2 as SVGEGT. V lost 3 bases and J lost 6, with 12 bases in between. In DNA form, the CDR3 reads TGTGCCAGCAGTTATTACCGGGAAAGTAATTCACCCCTCCACTTT. This codes for CASSYYRESNSPLHF.

This clone has just one count. The rearrangement uses TRBV3-1 (or the pseudogene TRBV3-2) and TRBJ1-2, with 8 bases that match TRBD1. CDR3 length: 14 residues. Germline V gene sequence: CDR1 LGHDT, CDR2 YNNKEL (reference sequence). With V trimmed by 1 base and J by 7 bases, 5 bases remained unmatched. The CDR3 is CASSQGQGARGYTF. Written as DNA, the CDR3 is TGTGCCAGCAGCCAAGGGCAGGGGGCGCGTGGCTACACCTTC.

This clone was detected a few times. The rearrangement uses TRBV11-3 and TRBJ2-7; no clear D gene. V lost 2 bases to trimming and J lost 2 bases, with 19 bases between them. The CDR3 extends over 17 amino acids. Germline CDR1 SGHNT, CDR2 YENEEA. In DNA, the CDR3 is TGTGCCAGCAGCTTAAAGTTCGACTCTCCTTACCCCTACGAGCAGTACTTC. Translation gives CASSLKFDSPYPYEQYF.

The chain links TRBV15 to TRBJ1-1; D gene ambiguous. Germline V CDR1 and CDR2: LNHNV, YYDKDF (reference sequence). The CDR3 consists of 15 residues. The V end lost 0 bases, the J end lost 5 bases, and 13 bases lay between the germline ends. In nucleotides, the CDR3 is TGTGCCACCAGCAGAGATTATGAGGGAAGGACTGAAGCTTTCTTT. This gives the protein CATSRDYEGRTEAFF.

For the CDR3, the DNA is TGTGCCAGCAGCGGGCTTAGCGGGGCACAGTACTTC. It translates to CASSGLSGAQYF. The chain links TRBV27 to TRBJ2-7; 8 bases are shared with TRBD2. The CDR3 consists of 12 residues. The germline V gene has CDR1 MNHEY and CDR2 SMNVEV (reference sequence). The ends lost 6 bases at V and 10 bases at J; junction bases unmatched: 8.

V and J are TRBV19 and TRBJ1-3; 9 bases align to TRBD1. J lost 5 bases, V lost 6 bases, and 14 bases had no gene match. The CDR3 spans 17 residues. The germline V gene encodes CDR1 LNHDA and CDR2 SQIVND (reference sequence). Here the CDR3 DNA reads TGTGCCAGTAGCCCCCAGGGACAGGGACTCGGAAGAAACACCATATATTTT. Protein: CASSPQGQGLGRNTIYF.

The V call is TRBV7-8, the J call TRBJ1-1; TRBD1 might be the D (6 bases). V lost 5 bases to trimming and J lost 4 bases, with 17 bases between them. The CDR3 is made up of 15 amino acids. Germline CDR1 reads SGHVS; CDR2 reads FQNEAQ. The CDR3 loop reads CASSPVGGASTEAFF. CDR3 nucleotide sequence: TGTGCCAGCAGCCCCGTAGGGGGAGCGAGCACTGAAGCTTTCTTT.

This clone occurred once. This chain joins TRBV6-2 or TRBV6-3 and TRBJ2-5; 7 positions match TRBD2. V dropped 5 bases and J dropped 7; count of bases not matched to a gene: 7. CDR3 size: 13 residues. Germline values: CDR1 MNHEY, CDR2 SVGEGT. The chain's CDR3 is CASSSGTVVTQYF. In DNA, the CDR3 is TGTGCCAGCAGTAGCGGGACCGTGGTGACCCAGTACTTC.

The rearrangement joins TRBV2 to TRBJ2-5; D gene uncertain. This CDR3 has 13 residues. The V end lost 4 bases, the J end lost 5 bases, and 11 bases lay between the germline ends. Germline CDR1 SNHLY, CDR2 FYNNEI. CDR3 bases: TGTGCCAGCAGTGTGGGTTTCGGGGAGACCCAGTACTTC. This sequence encodes CASSVGFGETQYF.

J is TRBJ2-3 and V is TRBV5-1, with 7 bases matching TRBD2. This CDR3 region has 15 residues. Germline loops: CDR1 SGHRS, CDR2 YFSETQ. V trimming: 4 bases; J trimming: 4 bases; junction bases outside the gene matches: 9. The CDR3 loop reads CASSRSTSSSDTQYF. The CDR3 coding sequence is TGCGCCAGCAGCAGATCGACTAGCAGTTCAGATACGCAGTATTTT.